One and the same sample provided the 24 T cell receptor beta chains below, sequenced in a study of cytomegalovirus exposure and HLA in healthy donors. PCR amplification relied on 60 Vbeta primers (plus 13 Jbeta primers). The data were produced by immunoSEQ multiplex PCR, yet TCRdb's version contains in-frame clones alone and is incomplete. The data hold under 200,000 clones, with approximately 79% observed a single time. Sequencing was carried out using PBMCs. Source of these receptors: a woman aged 35 to 49 in good health and CMV-seronegative.

The V call is TRBV27, the J call TRBJ1-1, with 7 bases fitting TRBD1. The CDR3 covers 18 residues. The germline V gene encodes CDR1 MNHEY and CDR2 SMNVEV (reference sequence). Unmatched junction bases numbered 14, after V lost 2 bases and J lost 2 bases. The CDR3 is CASSLRLNMDRKNTEAFF. CDR3 bases: TGTGCCAGCAGTTTACGCCTAAATATGGACAGGAAAAACACTGAAGCTTTCTTT.

The chain couples TRBV6-6 to TRBJ1-2; D may be TRBD1 (5 bases). Trimming shortened V by 3 bases and J by 6 bases, and 14 bases separated the two germline ends. The germline CDR1 and CDR2 sequences are MNHNY and SVGAGI (reference sequence). This CDR3 region has 14 residues. The CDR3 sequence is CASSYGARVNGYTF. The CDR3 DNA follows: TGTGCCAGCAGTTATGGGGCCAGGGTGAATGGCTACACCTTC.

The chain carries TRBV29-1 and TRBJ1-2, with D possibly TRBD1 on 6 matching bases. The CDR3 spans 14 residues. The V end lost 0 bases, the J end lost 3 bases, and 11 bases lay between the germline ends. Per germline, CDR1 SQVTM and CDR2 ANQGSEA. CDR3 loop: CSVEDGQGYYGYTF. In DNA form, the CDR3 reads TGCAGCGTTGAAGATGGCCAGGGGTACTATGGCTACACCTTC.

The chain employs TRBV6-1 and TRBJ1-1; tentatively, D is TRBD1 (6 bases). Trimming shortened V by 8 bases and J by 4 bases, and 11 bases separated the two germline ends. The CDR3 is made up of 12 amino acids. The germline V gene encodes CDR1 MNHNS and CDR2 SASEGT. The DNA of the CDR3 is TGTGCCAGCGGGTCAGGGGTCACTGAAGCTTTCTTT. It encodes CASGSGVTEAFF.

The chain employs TRBV7-3 and TRBJ1-3, with TRBD1 identical over 8 bases. V dropped 8 bases and J dropped 7; count of bases not matched to a gene: 7. In germline, CDR1 is SGHTA, CDR2 FQGTGA. The CDR3 length is 13 residues. The CDR3 is CASGTGPSNTIYF. For the CDR3, the DNA is TGTGCCAGCGGGACAGGCCCTTCTAACACCATATATTTT.

This sequence joins TRBV6-5 and TRBJ1-2; no firm D call. V gave up 6 bases and J gave up 4 bases, with 12 bases separating them. Germline CDR1 is MNHEY and CDR2 is SVGAGI. The CDR3 has 13 residues. The CDR3 DNA is TGTGCCAGCAGCTCAACAGCCCTCTATGGCTACACCTTC. As protein: CASSSTALYGYTF.

This sequence joins TRBV7-9 and TRBJ2-5; 11 bases map to TRBD2. The germline V gene has CDR1 SEHNR and CDR2 FQNEAQ (reference sequence). The CDR3 loop spans 15 amino acids. The V and J ends lost 3 bases and 4 bases, in that order; junction bases with no gene match: 4. The CDR3 DNA reads TGTGCCAGCAGCTTCCTTAGCGGGAGGGGAGAGACCCAGTACTTC. As protein: CASSFLSGRGETQYF.

The V and J genes are TRBV5-4 and TRBJ1-4; no firm D call. Deletions cut 0 bases from V and 10 bases from J, with 13 bases between. Germline loops: CDR1 SGHNT, CDR2 YYREEE (reference sequence). The CDR3 covers 14 residues. The CDR3 loop reads CASSLEQNGRKLFF. DNA of the CDR3: TGTGCCAGCAGCTTGGAACAGAACGGCCGAAAACTGTTTTTT.

As concerns this clone: Sequence at one end of the junction differs from germline and may be a read error. V and J are TRBV5-1 and TRBJ2-7; the D gene is possibly TRBD2 (5 bases). The CDR3 is 14 amino acids. The germline CDR1 and CDR2 sequences are SGHRS and YFSETQ. CDR3 coding DNA: TGCGCCAGCAGCTCCTACTTGAGCGGTTACGAGCCGTACTTC. The encoded protein is CASSSYLSGYEPYF.

The rearrangement links TRBV28 to TRBJ2-7; 9 bases are a match to TRBD2. CDR1 MDHEN and CDR2 SYDVKM come from the germline V gene. This CDR3 comprises 14 residues. J gave up 4 bases and V 6 bases, and 7 bases lay outside the gene matches. The chain's CDR3 is CASSVSGSGYEQYF. The CDR3 DNA sequence: TGTGCCAGCAGCGTTAGCGGGAGCGGTTACGAGCAGTACTTC.

The gene calls are TRBV7-3 and TRBJ2-3, with a tentative D call TRBD1 (5 bases). V lost 6 bases and J lost 0, with 7 bases in between. The CDR3 runs 13 residues. Germline CDR1 SGHTA, CDR2 FQGTGA. For the CDR3, the DNA is TGTGCCAGCAGTCCAGGGAGCACAGATACGCAGTATTTT. Its translation is CASSPGSTDTQYF. The full variable domain, completed using reference TRBV7-3 and TRBJ2-3, is GAGVSQTPSNKVTEKGKYVELRCDPISGHTALYWYRQSLGQGPEFLIYFQGTGAADDSGLPNDRFFAVRPEGSVSTLKIQRTERGDSAVYLCASSPGSTDTQYFGPGTRLTVL.

This rearrangement joins TRBV9 to TRBJ1-1; possibly TRBD1 for D (6 bases). The germline V and J ends were trimmed by 3 bases and 3 bases, with 12 bases remaining between them. In germline, CDR1 is SGDLS, CDR2 YYNGEE. This CDR3 is built from 14 residues. The CDR3 loop reads CASSATGTDTEAFF. The CDR3 DNA is TGTGCCAGCAGCGCCACAGGGACGGACACTGAAGCTTTCTTT.

V usage is TRBV7-2 and J usage is TRBJ2-7, with D possibly TRBD2 on 5 matching bases. The CDR3 runs 14 residues. The V gene's germline CDR1 is SGHTA and CDR2 FQGNSA. V lost 8 bases and J 0 bases, leaving 14 bases between the germline ends. The CDR3 bases are TGTGCCAGCCCCAACGGGGTCCCCTCCTACGAGCAGTACTTC. Translated, it gives CASPNGVPSYEQYF.

This clone showed up just once. The chain links TRBV4-3 to TRBJ2-5; TRBD1 matches at 9 bases. The J segment lost 3 bases and the V segment lost 1 base, leaving 3 bases of the junction unmatched. The CDR3 is 15 amino acids. CDR1 and CDR2 (germline): LGHNA, YSLEER. The CDR3 region has the DNA TGCGCCAGCAGCCAAGGACAGGGGGAGAAAGAGACCCAGTACTTC. As protein: CASSQGQGEKETQYF.

A single count supports this clone. The chain carries TRBV28 and TRBJ1-1; 9 bases align to TRBD1. The CDR3 loop spans 15 amino acids. CDR1 is MDHEN, CDR2 SYDVKM, per germline. V gave up 3 bases and J gave up 3 bases; unmatched junction bases: 5. As DNA, the CDR3 is TGTGCCAGCAGTTTTCAGACAGGGGGAGACACTGAAGCTTTCTTT. Translated, it gives CASSFQTGGDTEAFF.

This sequence joins TRBV10-3 and TRBJ2-7; no firm D call. V lost 0 bases and J 2 bases, leaving 2 bases between the germline ends. CDR3 length: 12 amino acids. CDR1 and CDR2 from the germline V gene are ENHRY and SYGVKD. CDR3 DNA sequence: TGTGCCATCAGTGAGTCCACCTACGAGCAGTACTTC. Amino acid sequence: CAISESTYEQYF.

This clone has only a few counts. V usage is TRBV27 and J usage is TRBJ1-2, with TRBD1 matching over 7 bases. Germline CDR1 MNHEY, CDR2 SMNVEV (reference sequence). The CDR3 spans 14 residues. V lost 7 bases, J lost 0 bases, and 5 bases stayed unmatched. The CDR3 nucleotides are TGTGCCAGCACTTCAGGGGGATCTAACTATGGCTACACCTTC. It yields the protein CASTSGGSNYGYTF.

Worth noting for this clone: Other DNA sequences within the sample encode an identical CDR3. This sequence joins TRBV5-1 and TRBJ1-2, with a possible D match to TRBD1 (5 bases). Trimming pared 4 bases from V and 4 bases from J, leaving 8 bases between. This CDR3 spans 12 amino acids. CDR1 SGHRS and CDR2 YFSETQ come from the germline V gene. The CDR3 here is CASSLDSYGYTF. The CDR3 DNA is TGCGCCAGCAGCCTCGACAGCTATGGCTACACCTTC.

The CDR3 spells CASSLMGGNTGELFF. The CDR3 DNA reads TGTGCCAGCAGCCTAATGGGGGGGAACACCGGGGAGCTGTTTTTT. This chain links TRBV27 with TRBJ2-2, with D possibly matching TRBD2 (6 bases). Germline V gene lookup returns CDR1 MNHEY and CDR2 SMNVEV (reference sequence). V shed 6 bases and J shed 1 base, with 12 bases lying between them. There are 15 residues in the CDR3.

This clone was detected once. J is TRBJ1-1 and V is TRBV11-2; 7 bases map to TRBD1. The V segment lost 7 bases and the J segment 1 base; nucleotides outside the gene matches: 6. This CDR3 has 14 amino acids. The germline CDR1 and CDR2 sequences are SGHAT and FQNNGV. The CDR3, as DNA: TGTGCCAGCACCCGAACAGGGGCGAACACTGAAGCTTTCTTT. Translating it yields CASTRTGANTEAFF.

The rearrangement joins TRBV9 to TRBJ2-1; 7 positions agree with TRBD2. V dropped 4 bases and J dropped 2; count of bases not matched to a gene: 12. CDR1 is SGDLS and CDR2 is YYNGEE in the germline V gene. CDR3 length: 17 amino acids. The CDR3 here is CASSPQGGAAPYNEQFF. The CDR3 bases are TGTGCCAGCAGCCCCCAGGGAGGGGCGGCCCCCTACAATGAGCAGTTCTTC.

The chain is built from TRBV4-1 and TRBJ1-2; possibly TRBD1 for D (5 bases). The CDR3 spans 13 residues. Trimming pared 4 bases from V and 8 bases from J, leaving 14 bases between. Germline V gene lookup returns CDR1 MGHRA and CDR2 YSYEKL. In nucleotides, the CDR3 is TGCGCCAGCAGCCGTGAGTCGGGGGTCGGCTACACCTTC. It encodes CASSRESGVGYTF.

This chain joins TRBV9 and TRBJ2-1, with a tentative D call TRBD2 (5 bases). V dropped 0 bases and J dropped 5 bases, with 15 bases sitting between them. From germline, CDR1 is SGDLS and CDR2 YYNGEE. The CDR3 spans 16 residues. Here the CDR3 reads CASSVGGRRVNNEQFF. As DNA, the CDR3 is TGTGCCAGCAGCGTAGGAGGAAGGCGGGTCAACAATGAGCAGTTCTTC.

The rearrangement links TRBV7-9 to TRBJ2-7; 10 bases align to TRBD1. The germline gives CDR1 SEHNR, CDR2 FQNEAQ (reference sequence). V lost 4 bases to trimming and J lost 2 bases; unmatched junction nucleotides: 5. The CDR3 contains 15 residues. The CDR3 coding sequence is TGTGCCAGCAGCTCCTTAGGACAGGGGGCCTACGAGCAGTACTTC. The encoded protein is CASSSLGQGAYEQYF.